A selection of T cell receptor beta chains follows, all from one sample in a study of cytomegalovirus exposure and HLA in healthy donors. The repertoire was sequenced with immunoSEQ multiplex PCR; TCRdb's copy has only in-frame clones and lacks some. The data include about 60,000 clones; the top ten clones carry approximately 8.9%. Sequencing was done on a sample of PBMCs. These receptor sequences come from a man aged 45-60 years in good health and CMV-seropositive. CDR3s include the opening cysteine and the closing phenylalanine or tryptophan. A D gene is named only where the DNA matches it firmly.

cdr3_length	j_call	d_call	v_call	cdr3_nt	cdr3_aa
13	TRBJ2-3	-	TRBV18	TGTGCCAGCTCCCGCCCAGGTACGGATACGCAGTATTTT	CASSRPGTDTQYF
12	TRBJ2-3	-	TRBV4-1	TGCGCCAGCAGCCAAGACGGGGATACGCAGTATTTT	CASSQDGDTQYF
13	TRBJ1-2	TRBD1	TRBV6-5	TGTGCCAGCCAGGACAGGCCCTTTGGAGGCTACACCTTC	CASQDRPFGGYTF
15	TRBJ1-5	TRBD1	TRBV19	TGTGCCAGTACTACCCGGGACAGGGGCTATCAGCCCCAGCATTTT	CASTTRDRGYQPQHF
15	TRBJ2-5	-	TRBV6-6	TGTGCCAGCAGGCTGGGGGGGGGCTCTTTGGAGACCCAGTACTTC	CASRLGGGSLETQYF
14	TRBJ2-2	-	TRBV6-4	TGTGCCAGCAGGAAGACAGGCAACACCGGGGAGCTGTTTTTT	CASRKTGNTGELFF
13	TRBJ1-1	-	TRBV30	TGTGCCTGGAGACGGACACGTATCACTGAAGCTTTCTTT	CAWRRTRITEAFF
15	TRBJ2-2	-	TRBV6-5	TGTGCCAGCAGTCTCGGGACTTTGAACACCGGGGAGCTGTTTTTT	CASSLGTLNTGELFF
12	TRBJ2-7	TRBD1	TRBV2	TGTGCCAGCGGACAGGGCGGCGACGAGCAGTACTTC	CASGQGGDEQYF
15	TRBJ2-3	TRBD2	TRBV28	TGTGCCAGCAGTTTGTGGACTAGCGGGCGAGATACGCAGTATTTT	CASSLWTSGRDTQYF
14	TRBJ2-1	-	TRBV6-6	TGTGCCAGCAGTTTAGGACTAACCTACAATGAGCAGTTCTTC	CASSLGLTYNEQFF
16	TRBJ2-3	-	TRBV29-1	TGCAGCGTTGAAAGGGTGGGGAGCGGGTCCACAGATACGCAGTATTTT	CSVERVGSGSTDTQYF
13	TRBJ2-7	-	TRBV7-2	TGTGCCAGCAGGGGGGGACCGTCCTACGAGCAGTACTTC	CASRGGPSYEQYF
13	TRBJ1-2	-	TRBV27	TGTGCCAGCAGTTTACGGCAGGGCTGGGGCTACACCTTC	CASSLRQGWGYTF
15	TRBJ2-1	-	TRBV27	TGTGCCAGCAGTAGACTGGGAAGGGGAAACAATGAGCAGTTCTTC	CASSRLGRGNNEQFF
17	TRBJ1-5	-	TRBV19	TGTGCCAGTAGATTAGATCAGGGCGTTAATAGCAATCAGCCCCAGCATTTT	CASRLDQGVNSNQPQHF
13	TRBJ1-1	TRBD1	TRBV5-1	TGCGCCAGCTGGGGACAGGAGAACACTGAAGCTTTCTTT	CASWGQENTEAFF
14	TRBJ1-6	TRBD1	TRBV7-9	TGTGCCAGCAGTTCCGGGACAGGGAATTCACCCCTCCACTTT	CASSSGTGNSPLHF
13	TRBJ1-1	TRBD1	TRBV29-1	TGCAGCGTGGAGAGACAGGGAAGGACTGAAGCTTTCTTT	CSVERQGRTEAFF
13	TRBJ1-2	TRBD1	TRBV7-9	TGTGCCAGCAGCTTAGGGACAGGGGAGGGCTACACCTTC	CASSLGTGEGYTF
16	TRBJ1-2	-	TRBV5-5	TGTGCCAGCAGCCTGGAGCGGAGGCCAGTTTTTTGGGGCTACACCTTC	CASSLERRPVFWGYTF
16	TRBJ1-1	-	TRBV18	TGTGCCAGCTCACCACAGGTTCGCGGGGGCGGGACTGAAGCTTTCTTT	CASSPQVRGGGTEAFF
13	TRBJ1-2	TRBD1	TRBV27	TGTGCCAGCAGACTGGACAGGGCCTATGGCTACACCTTC	CASRLDRAYGYTF
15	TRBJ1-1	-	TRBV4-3	TGCGCCAGCAGCCAAGAGGTGGGGGGAGACACTGAAGCTTTCTTT	CASSQEVGGDTEAFF
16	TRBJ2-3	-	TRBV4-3	TGCGCCAGCAGCCAAGATTACGGGGCAGGGGGAGGTACGCAGTATTTT	CASSQDYGAGGGTQYF
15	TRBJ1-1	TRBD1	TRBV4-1	TGCGCCAGCAGCCTTTACGGCAGGGGGTACACTGAAGCTTTCTTT	CASSLYGRGYTEAFF
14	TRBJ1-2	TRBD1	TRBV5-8	TGTGCCAGCAGCTCCCTTGGACAGGTCGGTGGCTACACCTTC	CASSSLGQVGGYTF
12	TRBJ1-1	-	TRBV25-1	TGTGCCAGCAGTGGTAGCTACACTGAAGCTTTCTTT	CASSGSYTEAFF
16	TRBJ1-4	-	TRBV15	TGTGCCACCAGCAGAGATCGGGGAAGGGTAGGGGAAAAACTGTTTTTT	CATSRDRGRVGEKLFF
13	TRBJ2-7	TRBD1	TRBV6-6	TGTGCCAGCAGTTACACGACAGGGTACGAGCAGTACTTC	CASSYTTGYEQYF
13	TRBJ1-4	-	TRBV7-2	TGTGCCAGCAGCACCGGCGGAAATGAAAAACTGTTTTTT	CASSTGGNEKLFF
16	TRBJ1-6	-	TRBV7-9	TGTGCCAGCAGCTCGATGACGGGCTCCTATAATTCACCCCTCCACTTT	CASSSMTGSYNSPLHF
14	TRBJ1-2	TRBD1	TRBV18	TGTGCCAGCTCACCGGCAGGGGGCGTCTATGGCTACACCTTC	CASSPAGGVYGYTF
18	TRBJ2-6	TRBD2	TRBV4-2	TGTGCCAGCAGCCAAGGGACTAGCGCCTTCTCTGGGGCCAACGTCCTGACTTTC	CASSQGTSAFSGANVLTF
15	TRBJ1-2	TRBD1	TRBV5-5	TGTGCCAGCAGCTACCAACCGGACAGGGAGGGTGGCTACACCTTC	CASSYQPDREGGYTF
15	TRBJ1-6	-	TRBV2	TGTGCCAGCAGTGAAGGCCGGCAGGGGAATTCACCCCTCCACTTT	CASSEGRQGNSPLHF
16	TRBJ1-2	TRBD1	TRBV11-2	TGTGCCAGCAGCTTACTTAGGACAGGGAAGCGCGGCGGCTACACCTTC	CASSLLRTGKRGGYTF
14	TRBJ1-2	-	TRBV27	TGTGCCAGCAGTTTATCGTACAGGAACTATGGCTACACCTTC	CASSLSYRNYGYTF
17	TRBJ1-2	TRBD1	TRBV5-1	TGCGCCAGCAGCTTGGGTCAGGGGGCCCTTGATAACTATGGCTACACCTTC	CASSLGQGALDNYGYTF
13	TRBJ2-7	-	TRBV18	TGTGCCAGCTCACCACGGCCCTCCTACGAGCAGTACTTC	CASSPRPSYEQYF
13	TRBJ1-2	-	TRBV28	TGTGCCAGCAGTCAGACATTAAACTATGGCTACACCTTC	CASSQTLNYGYTF
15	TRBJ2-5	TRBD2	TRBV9	TGTGCCAGCAGCGGCGCGGGGGGACTCCAAGAGACCCAGTACTTC	CASSGAGGLQETQYF
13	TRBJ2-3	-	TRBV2	TGTGCCAGCAAAAGGTACTACACAGATACGCAGTATTTT	CASKRYYTDTQYF
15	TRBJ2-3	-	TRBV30	TGTGCCGGGAGTCTTCCGGGGGGCGGAGAAGATACGCAGTATTTT	CAGSLPGGGEDTQYF
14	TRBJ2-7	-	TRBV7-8	TGTGCCAGCAGCTCCGCGGGGCCCCCCTACGAGCAGTACTTC	CASSSAGPPYEQYF
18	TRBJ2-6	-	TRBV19	TGTGCCAGTAGTATAACCAGCGGTAAACTCTCTGGGGCCAACGTCCTGACTTTC	CASSITSGKLSGANVLTF
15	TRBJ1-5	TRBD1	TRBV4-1	TGCGCCAGCAGCCAAGGGACAGGGGGAAATCAGCCCCAGCATTTT	CASSQGTGGNQPQHF
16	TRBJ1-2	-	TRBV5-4	TGTGCCAGCAGCTTGGGTGGGGGCGCAGCTAACTATGGCTACACCTTC	CASSLGGGAANYGYTF
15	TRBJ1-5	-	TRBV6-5	TGTGCCAGCAGCGCCGGGGGATCGAGCAATCAGCCCCAGCATTTT	CASSAGGSSNQPQHF